The 23 T cell receptor beta chains listed next were all sequenced from one sample in a study of T-cell memory formation after mild COVID-19. TCRdb passed the 5' RACE reads through MiXCR, listing each CDR3 protein once. This sample has about 620,000 distinct CDR3 sequences, with 15% to 20% found just once. Sequencing used PBMCs or a T cell subset sorted from them (not recorded which). The receptors derive from an adult woman who had mild COVID-19 (a few samples of this study predate the infection). Cell type and time point are not known.

The chain has TRBV7-6 and TRBJ2-7; D gene unclear. The CDR3 runs to 13 residues. Germline CDR1 and CDR2: SGHVS and FNYEAQ. Trimming took off 5 bases at V and 5 bases at J, with 13 bases between the two ends. This chain's CDR3 is CASSRLFTDEQYF. CDR3 bases: TGTGCCAGCAGCCGACTCTTTACGGACGAGCAGTACTTC.

This chain connects TRBV7-9 to TRBJ2-3; 9 nucleotides align to TRBD1. V trimming: 6 bases; J trimming: 14 bases; junction bases outside the gene matches: 9. The CDR3 covers 12 residues. Germline lookup yields CDR1 SEHNR and CDR2 FQNEAQ (reference sequence). DNA of the CDR3: TGTGCCAGCAGTTACCGGGACAGGGAATTGTATTTT. Amino acids: CASSYRDRELYF.

This clonotype was recorded a few times. This chain joins TRBV7-6 and TRBJ1-1; D uncertain. Trimming cost V 5 bases and J 0 bases, with 13 bases left between them. Germline V lookup: CDR1 SGHVS, CDR2 FNYEAQ. CDR3 length: 15 residues. This CDR3 reads CASSPYHTVNTEAFF. DNA for the CDR3: TGTGCCAGCAGCCCCTACCACACCGTGAACACTGAAGCTTTCTTT.

The chain recombines TRBV9 with TRBJ2-1, with D perhaps TRBD1 or TRBD2 (5 bases each). Germline CDR1 is SGDLS and CDR2 is YYNGEE. CDR3 length: 16 amino acids. With 3 bases removed from V and 8 bases from J, the gap between germline ends came to 21 bases. The DNA of the CDR3 is TGTGCCAGCAGCGCCCGGGCCGGGACCGGGGAATATGAGCAGTTCTTC. Amino acid sequence: CASSARAGTGEYEQFF.

The sample holds many counts of this clonotype. This rearrangement joins TRBV12-3 or TRBV12-4 to TRBJ2-1; D gene unclear. The CDR3 contains 11 residues. V was shortened by 6 bases and J by 4 bases, with 4 bases between the two germline ends. CDR3 sequence: CASSLYNEQFF. The DNA of the CDR3 is TGTGCCAGCAGCTTATACAATGAGCAGTTCTTC.

The J gene is TRBJ2-1, the V gene TRBV14; 7 bases fit TRBD2. The V and J ends lost 4 bases and 1 base, in that order; junction bases with no gene match: 10. Germline loops: CDR1 SGHDN, CDR2 FVKESK. The CDR3 runs 17 residues. CDR3 DNA: TGTGCCAGCAGCCCTGGGGGGGGACTCGAGTCCTACAATGAGCAGTTCTTC. It yields the protein CASSPGGGLESYNEQFF. Variable domain in full (rest from reference TRBV14 and TRBJ2-1): EAGVTQFPSHSVIEKGQTVTLRCDPISGHDNLYWYRRVMGKEIKFLLHFVKESKQDESGMPNNRFLAERTGGTYSTLKVQPAELEDSGVYFCASSPGGGLESYNEQFFGPGTRLTVL.

This clonotype was found many times. V and J are TRBV7-9 and TRBJ2-2, with 9 nucleotides matching TRBD2. The germline V gene encodes CDR1 SEHNR and CDR2 FQNEAQ (reference sequence). This CDR3 is built from 15 residues. V was pared by 5 bases and J by 1 base, with 2 bases of the junction left unmatched. The DNA of the CDR3 is TGTGCCAGCAGCCCGACTAGCGGGAACACCGGGGAGCTGTTTTTT. Protein: CASSPTSGNTGELFF.

This chain uses TRBV7-6 with TRBJ2-1, with TRBD2 matching 7 bases. Germline CDR1 and CDR2: SGHVS and FNYEAQ. V lost 1 base and J lost 6; bases outside the gene matches: 3. The CDR3 has 14 amino acids. CDR3 DNA sequence: TGTGCCAGCAGCTTAGAGTGGACTAGCAATGAGCAGTTCTTC. Residues: CASSLEWTSNEQFF.

V and J are TRBV29-1 and TRBJ1-2; possibly TRBD1 for D (5 bases). The CDR3 contains 11 residues. V gave up 8 bases and J gave up 6 bases, with 13 bases separating them. CDR1 is SQVTM and CDR2 is ANQGSEA in the germline V gene. In DNA form, the CDR3 reads TGCAGCACCCCTGGGGGGGATGGCTACACCTTC. Protein product: CSTPGGDGYTF.

This sequence joins TRBV27 and TRBJ2-3, with D unresolved. Germline CDR1 MNHEY, CDR2 SMNVEV (reference sequence). Trimming took 2 bases from V and 0 from J, leaving 9 bases between them. CDR3 length: 15 residues. CDR3 DNA: TGTGCCAGCAGTTTAGCAGATATCAGCACAGATACGCAGTATTTT. It specifies CASSLADISTDTQYF.

DNA of the CDR3: TGTGCCAGCAGCCAAGGGGGCAGGGGCTACTATGGCTACACCTTC. Amino acid sequence: CASSQGGRGYYGYTF. The chain is built from TRBV4-2 and TRBJ1-2, with D possibly being TRBD1 (6 bases). Per germline, CDR1 LGHNA and CDR2 YNFKEQ. Trimming removed 1 base from V and 3 bases from J, with 12 bases in between. This CDR3 is built from 15 residues.

This clonotype was detected a few times. V gene TRBV7-9 combines with J gene TRBJ1-1; TRBD1 is a possible D gene (5 bases). CDR1 and CDR2 (germline): SEHNR, FQNEAQ (reference sequence). The CDR3 has 15 amino acids. Deletions cut 5 bases from V and 9 bases from J, with 22 bases between. CDR3 coding DNA: TGTGCCAGCAGCGAGCACGAAGCAGGGTACCGTCAAGCTTTCTTT. Residues: CASSEHEAGYRQAFF.

V gene TRBV3-1 combines with J gene TRBJ1-1; 8 bases match TRBD1. CDR1 is LGHDT, CDR2 YNNKEL, per germline (reference sequence). The V gene end was trimmed by 3 bases and the J gene end by 5 bases; junction bases not matched to a gene: 5. The CDR3 has 14 residues. The CDR3 coding sequence is TGTGCCAGCAGCCAGGACAGGGCGAGGACTGAAGCTTTCTTT. Its protein product is CASSQDRARTEAFF.

V is TRBV9 and J is TRBJ1-2; 9 positions match TRBD1. The V and J ends lost 3 bases and 4 bases, in that order; junction bases with no gene match: 7. The germline CDR1 and CDR2 sequences are SGDLS and YYNGEE. CDR3 length: 15 amino acids. For the CDR3, the DNA is TGTGCCAGCAGCGCAGGGACAGGGAATATCTATGGCTACACCTTC. Translated: CASSAGTGNIYGYTF.

Only a few counts were recorded for this clonotype. The rearrangement joins TRBV12-3 or TRBV12-4 to TRBJ1-2; D possibly corresponds to TRBD1 (5 bases). This CDR3 is 15 amino acids long. V lost 6 bases to trimming and J lost 2 bases, with 16 bases between them. CDR3 sequence: CASSPTMGGNYGYTF. For the CDR3, the DNA is TGTGCCAGCAGCCCGACCATGGGGGGGAACTATGGCTACACCTTC.

The rearrangement links TRBV6-6 to TRBJ2-2; D gene ambiguous. V shed 8 bases and J shed 7 bases, with 8 bases lying between them. CDR1 MNHNY and CDR2 SVGAGI come from the germline V gene (reference sequence). The CDR3 loop spans 11 amino acids. The CDR3 loop is CASRLDGELFF. CDR3 nucleotide sequence: TGTGCCAGCCGACTGGACGGGGAGCTGTTTTTT.

V usage is TRBV12-3 or TRBV12-4 and J usage is TRBJ2-5; 10 bases map to TRBD2. Trimming at V came to 4 bases and at J to 1 base, leaving 6 bases not matched to a gene. This CDR3 spans 16 amino acids. The CDR3: CASSSGLAGVQETQYF. CDR3 nucleotides: TGTGCCAGCAGTTCGGGGCTAGCGGGGGTCCAAGAGACCCAGTACTTC.

This chain uses TRBV30 with TRBJ1-5; D uncertain. The CDR3 consists of 14 residues. Germline-derived CDR1 and CDR2 are GTSNPN and SVGIG (reference sequence). The V end was cut by 0 bases, the J end by 2 bases, with 8 bases between. CDR3 amino acids: CAWSVRPRNQPQHF. DNA of the CDR3: TGTGCCTGGAGTGTAAGACCACGCAATCAGCCCCAGCATTTT.

This clonotype was detected many times. The V call is TRBV7-3, the J call TRBJ2-1, with 7 bases identical to TRBD2. Unmatched junction bases numbered 6, after V lost 4 bases and J lost 0 bases. CDR3 length: 16 residues. Per germline, CDR1 SGHTA and CDR2 FQGTGA. For the CDR3, the DNA is TGTGCCAGCAGCTCTCACGGGGGGAGCTCCTACAATGAGCAGTTCTTC. This gives the protein CASSSHGGSSYNEQFF.

The rearrangement links TRBV4-2 to TRBJ2-2; 8 bases map to TRBD2. This CDR3 spans 16 amino acids. J was trimmed by 3 bases and V by 4 bases; bases with no gene match: 7. CDR1 is LGHNA, CDR2 YNFKEQ, per germline. The CDR3 DNA reads TGTGCCAGCAGCCTGGAACTAGCGGAGTACACCGGGGAGCTGTTTTTT. Residues: CASSLELAEYTGELFF.

This clonotype was counted many times. The V call is TRBV7-2, the J call TRBJ2-2; perhaps TRBD2 as D (6 bases). CDR1 is SGHTA, CDR2 FQGNSA, per germline. This CDR3 has 16 amino acids. The V gene lost 7 bases and the J gene lost 1 base, with 16 bases spanning the gap. CDR3 sequence: CASTPGDSLNTGELFF. The CDR3 DNA reads TGTGCCAGCACTCCGGGGGACTCACTGAACACCGGGGAGCTGTTTTTT.

This clonotype was seen a handful of times. The CDR3 region is CASGTVPSGANVLTF. DNA of the CDR3: TGCGCCAGCGGGACAGTCCCCTCTGGGGCCAACGTCCTGACTTTC. The V and J genes are TRBV5-1 and TRBJ2-6; TRBD1 matches at 7 bases. The CDR3 sequence is 15 residues long. V shed 7 bases and J 0 bases; nucleotides not matched to a gene: 4. Germline V gives CDR1 SGHRS, CDR2 YFSETQ.

This clonotype turned up a few times. The genes are TRBV12-3 or TRBV12-4 and TRBJ2-1; possibly TRBD1 for D (5 bases). Deletions cut 1 base from V and 7 bases from J, with 14 bases between. There are 15 residues in the CDR3. CDR3 region: CASSLVLPRGNEQFF. The CDR3 DNA reads TGTGCCAGCAGTTTAGTCCTCCCTAGGGGTAATGAGCAGTTCTTC.